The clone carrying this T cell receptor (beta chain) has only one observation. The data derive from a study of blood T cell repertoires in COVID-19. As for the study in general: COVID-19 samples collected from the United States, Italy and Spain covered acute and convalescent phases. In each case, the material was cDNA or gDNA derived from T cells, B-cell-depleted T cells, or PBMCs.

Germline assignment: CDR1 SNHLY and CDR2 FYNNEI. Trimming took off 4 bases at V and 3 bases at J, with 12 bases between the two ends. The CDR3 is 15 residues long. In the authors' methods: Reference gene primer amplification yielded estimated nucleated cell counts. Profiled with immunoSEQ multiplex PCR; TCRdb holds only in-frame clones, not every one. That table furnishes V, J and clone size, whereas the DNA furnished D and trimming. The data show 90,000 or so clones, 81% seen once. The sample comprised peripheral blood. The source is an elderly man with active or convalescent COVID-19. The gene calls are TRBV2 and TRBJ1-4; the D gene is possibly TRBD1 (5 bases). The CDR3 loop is CASSAGPGPNEKLFF. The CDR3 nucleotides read TGTGCCAGCAGTGCAGGGCCCGGGCCTAATGAAAAACTGTTTTTT.